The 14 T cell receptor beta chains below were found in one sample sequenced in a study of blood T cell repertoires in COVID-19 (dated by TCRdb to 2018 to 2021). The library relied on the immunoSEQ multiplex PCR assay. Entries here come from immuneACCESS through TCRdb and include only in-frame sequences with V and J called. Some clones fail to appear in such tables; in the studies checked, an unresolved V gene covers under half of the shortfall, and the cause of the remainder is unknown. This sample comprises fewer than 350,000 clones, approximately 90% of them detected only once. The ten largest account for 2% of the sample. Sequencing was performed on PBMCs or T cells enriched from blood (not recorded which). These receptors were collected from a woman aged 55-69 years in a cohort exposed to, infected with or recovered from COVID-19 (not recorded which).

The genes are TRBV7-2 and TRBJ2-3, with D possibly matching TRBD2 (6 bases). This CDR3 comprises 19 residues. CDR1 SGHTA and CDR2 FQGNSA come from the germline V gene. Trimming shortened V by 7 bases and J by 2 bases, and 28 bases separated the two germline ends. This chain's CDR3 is CASTLRPQIGGRTTDTQYF. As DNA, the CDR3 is TGTGCCAGCACCCTAAGGCCCCAAATTGGGGGGAGGACCACAGATACGCAGTATTTT.

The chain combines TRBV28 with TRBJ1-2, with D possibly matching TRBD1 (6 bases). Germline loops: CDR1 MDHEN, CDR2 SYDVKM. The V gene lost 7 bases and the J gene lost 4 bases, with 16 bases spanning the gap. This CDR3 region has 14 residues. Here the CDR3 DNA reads TGTGCCAGCACCCTAGGGGGGGCCGGCTATGGCTACACCTTC. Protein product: CASTLGGAGYGYTF.

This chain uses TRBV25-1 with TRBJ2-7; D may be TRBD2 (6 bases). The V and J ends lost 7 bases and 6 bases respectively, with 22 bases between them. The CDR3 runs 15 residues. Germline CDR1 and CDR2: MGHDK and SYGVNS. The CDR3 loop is CASKEGPGRLSEQYF. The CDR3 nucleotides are TGTGCCAGCAAGGAGGGCCCGGGGCGGTTGAGCGAGCAGTACTTC.

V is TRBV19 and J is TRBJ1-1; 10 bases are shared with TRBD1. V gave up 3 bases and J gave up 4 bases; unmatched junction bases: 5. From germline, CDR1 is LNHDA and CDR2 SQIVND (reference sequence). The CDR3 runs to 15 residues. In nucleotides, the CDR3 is TGTGCCAGTAGTATCCGGACAGGGGGGACCACTGAAGCTTTCTTT. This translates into CASSIRTGGTTEAFF.

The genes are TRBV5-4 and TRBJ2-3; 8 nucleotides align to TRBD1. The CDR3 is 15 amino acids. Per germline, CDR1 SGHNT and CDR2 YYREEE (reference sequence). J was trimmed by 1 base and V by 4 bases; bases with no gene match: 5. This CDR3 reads CASSLRTGRTDTQYF. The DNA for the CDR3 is TGTGCCAGCAGCCTACGGACAGGGCGCACAGATACGCAGTATTTT. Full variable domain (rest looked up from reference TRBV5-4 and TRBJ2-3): ETGVTQSPTHLIKTRGQQVTLRCSSQSGHNTVSWYQQALGQGPQFIFQYYREEENGRGNFPPRFSGLQFPNYSSELNVNALELDDSALYLCASSLRTGRTDTQYFGPGTRLTVL.

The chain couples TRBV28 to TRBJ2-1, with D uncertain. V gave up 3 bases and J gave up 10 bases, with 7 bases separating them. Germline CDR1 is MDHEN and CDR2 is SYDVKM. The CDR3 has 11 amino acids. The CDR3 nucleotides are TGTGCCAGCAGTTTTGCTAGGGAGCAGTTCTTC. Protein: CASSFAREQFF.

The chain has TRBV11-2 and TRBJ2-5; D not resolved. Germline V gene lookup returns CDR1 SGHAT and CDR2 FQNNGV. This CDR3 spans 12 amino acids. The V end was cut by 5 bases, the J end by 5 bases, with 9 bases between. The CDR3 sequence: CASSLHYETQYF. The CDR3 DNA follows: TGTGCCAGCAGCCTTCACTACGAGACCCAGTACTTC.

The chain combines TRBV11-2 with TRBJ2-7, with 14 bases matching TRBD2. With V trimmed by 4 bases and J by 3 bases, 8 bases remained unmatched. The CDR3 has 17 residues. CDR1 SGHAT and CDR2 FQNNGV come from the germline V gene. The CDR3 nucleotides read TGTGCCAGCAGCTCCGGGACTAGCGGGAGCTTTGTCTACGAGCAGTACTTC. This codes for CASSSGTSGSFVYEQYF.

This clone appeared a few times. The DNA for the CDR3 is TGTGCCTGGAGAGGCGGACTAGCGGGCACAGATACGCAGTATTTT. It encodes CAWRGGLAGTDTQYF. The V gene is TRBV30, the J gene TRBJ2-3; 10 bases are a match to TRBD2. The germline V gene has CDR1 GTSNPN and CDR2 SVGIG (reference sequence). The CDR3 covers 15 residues. V lost 3 bases to trimming and J lost 1 base; unmatched junction nucleotides: 4.

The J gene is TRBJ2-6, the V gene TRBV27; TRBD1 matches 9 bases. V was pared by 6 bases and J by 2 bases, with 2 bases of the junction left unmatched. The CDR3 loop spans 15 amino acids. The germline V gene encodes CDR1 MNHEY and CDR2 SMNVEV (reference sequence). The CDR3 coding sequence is TGTGCCAGCAGGGGACAGGGAGCTGGGGCCAACGTCCTGACTTTC. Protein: CASRGQGAGANVLTF.

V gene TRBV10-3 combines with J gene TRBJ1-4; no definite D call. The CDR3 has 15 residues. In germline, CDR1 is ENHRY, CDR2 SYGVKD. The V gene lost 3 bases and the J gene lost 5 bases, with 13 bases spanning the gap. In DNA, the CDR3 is TGTGCCATCAGTGATTCTGCGGGAACAAATGAAAAACTGTTTTTT. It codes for CAISDSAGTNEKLFF.

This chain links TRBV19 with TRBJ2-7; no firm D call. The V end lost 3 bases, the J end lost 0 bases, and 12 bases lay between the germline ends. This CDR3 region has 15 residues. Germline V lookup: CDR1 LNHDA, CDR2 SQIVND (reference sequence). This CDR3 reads CASSMAATGSYEQYF. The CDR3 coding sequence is TGTGCCAGTAGTATGGCAGCGACGGGCTCCTACGAGCAGTACTTC.

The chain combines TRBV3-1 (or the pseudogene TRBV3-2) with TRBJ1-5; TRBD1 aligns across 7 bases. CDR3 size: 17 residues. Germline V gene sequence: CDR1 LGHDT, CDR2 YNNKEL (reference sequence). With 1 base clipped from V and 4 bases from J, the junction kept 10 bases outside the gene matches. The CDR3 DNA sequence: TGTGCCAGCAGCCAAGCCGTGGGGACAGCCGCGAATCAGCCCCAGCATTTT. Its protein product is CASSQAVGTAANQPQHF.

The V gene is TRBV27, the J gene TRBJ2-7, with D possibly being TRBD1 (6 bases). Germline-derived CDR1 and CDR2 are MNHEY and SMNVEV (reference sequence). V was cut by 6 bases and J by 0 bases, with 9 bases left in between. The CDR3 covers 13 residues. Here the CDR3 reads CASSLDSSYEQYF. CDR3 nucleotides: TGTGCCAGCAGCTTGGACAGCTCCTACGAGCAGTACTTC.